This T cell receptor beta chain emerged from a study of T cell clonality in common variable immunodeficiency. This clone was recorded at least ten times. Its specificity is unknown. The read falls 3 residues short of the CDR3 end, and the missing part is taken from the germline J gene. Germline V lookup: CDR1 SGHNT, CDR2 YYREEE (reference sequence). The CDR3 runs to 13 residues. J was trimmed by 6 bases and V by 6 bases; bases with no gene match: 8. The data were produced by immunoSEQ multiplex PCR, yet TCRdb's version contains in-frame clones alone and is incomplete. The sample presents tens of thousands of clones, none singletons. Notes on the study in general: Compared with controls, CVID subjects had fewer shared TCRbeta clones.

Sequencing used peripheral blood mononuclear cells. This TCR was sampled from a person aged 18 to 75 in good health. The J gene is TRBJ2-7, the V gene TRBV5-4; 8 bases align to TRBD1. CDR3 DNA, as far as it was read: TGTGCCAGCACACCGGACAGGGTTGGCGAG. The encoded protein is CASTPDRVGE. The CDR3 as a whole reads CASTPDRVGEQYF.